This T cell receptor beta chain was captured in a study of blood T cell repertoires in COVID-19. Across the whole study: Sample material is recorded as cDNA or gDNA derived from T cells, B-cell-depleted T cells, or PBMCs.

Seattle enrolled patients during active infection and tracked them longitudinally. The CDR3 has 13 residues. V lost 2 bases and J lost 6; bases outside the gene matches: 3. From germline, CDR1 is MNHEY and CDR2 SMNVEV (reference sequence). Sequencing was performed with immunoSEQ multiplex PCR; in TCRdb, only in-frame clones are kept and a portion is missing. Found here are about 180,000 clones, roughly 80% of them singletons; the top ten hold less than 10%. This sequence joins TRBV27 and TRBJ1-1; 7 bases align to TRBD1. The sequence derives from an older woman with COVID-19, enrolled during active disease. Sequenced: peripheral blood. DNA for the CDR3: TGTGCCAGCAGTTTAAGACAGGGTTCTGAAGCTTTCTTT. Protein: CASSLRQGSEAFF.